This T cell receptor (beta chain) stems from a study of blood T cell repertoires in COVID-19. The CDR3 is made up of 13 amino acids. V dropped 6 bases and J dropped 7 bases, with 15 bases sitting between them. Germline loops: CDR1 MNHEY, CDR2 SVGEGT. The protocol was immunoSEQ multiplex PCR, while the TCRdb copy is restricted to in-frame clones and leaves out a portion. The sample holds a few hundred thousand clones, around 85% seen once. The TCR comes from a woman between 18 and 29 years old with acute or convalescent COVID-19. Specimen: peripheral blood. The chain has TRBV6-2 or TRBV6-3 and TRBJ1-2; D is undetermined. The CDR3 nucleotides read TGTGCCAGCAGCACCCAAGACAAGAGTGGCTACACCTTC. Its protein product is CASSTQDKSGYTF.